These 12 T cell receptor beta chains were sequenced from one sample in a study of blood T cell repertoires in COVID-19. Sequenced by immunoSEQ multiplex PCR; TCRdb stores in-frame clones only, minus some. The sample yields some 200,000 clones, approximately 87% seen once. Sequencing was done on a sample of peripheral blood. The receptors shown here come from a woman between 50 and 59 years old with acute or convalescent COVID-19.

V is TRBV30 and J is TRBJ1-1, with 7 nucleotides matching TRBD1. The CDR3 runs to 14 residues. V gave up 4 bases and J gave up 4 bases; unmatched junction bases: 9. Germline V gives CDR1 GTSNPN, CDR2 SVGIG (reference sequence). The CDR3 region has the DNA TGTGCCTGGAATCTATTAGACAGGGCCACTGAAGCTTTCTTT. This sequence encodes CAWNLLDRATEAFF.

The chain is built from TRBV6-6 and TRBJ1-2; TRBD1 might be the D (5 bases). Trimming pared 5 bases from V and 4 bases from J, leaving 14 bases between. This CDR3 has 14 residues. CDR1 is MNHNY, CDR2 SVGAGI, per germline (reference sequence). The CDR3 nucleotides read TGTGCCAGCAGTCGGGACTTAGGGATCTATGGCTACACCTTC. It specifies CASSRDLGIYGYTF.

This clone occurred a few times. This rearrangement joins TRBV7-6 to TRBJ2-2; D is possibly TRBD1 (5 bases). The germline V gene has CDR1 SGHVS and CDR2 FNYEAQ. V was cut by 2 bases and J by 2 bases, with 15 bases left in between. The CDR3 length is 17 residues. CDR3: CASSLRVVGDNTGELFF. CDR3 sequence (DNA): TGTGCCAGCAGCTTACGTGTGGTAGGGGATAACACCGGGGAGCTGTTTTTT.

DNA for the CDR3: TGTGCCAGCAGCCCTGGGCACCTTGCTGAAGCTTTCTTT. This sequence encodes CASSPGHLAEAFF. V is TRBV3-1 (or the pseudogene TRBV3-2) and J is TRBJ1-1; D remains unclear. The CDR3 is 13 amino acids. V gave up 4 bases and J gave up 6 bases, with 12 bases separating them. Germline V CDR1 and CDR2: LGHDT, YNNKEL (reference sequence).

The chain employs TRBV18 and TRBJ1-2; D call uncertain. This CDR3 is 15 amino acids long. Looked up from germline, CDR1 is KGHSH and CDR2 is LQKENI. The V end was cut by 1 base, the J end by 5 bases, with 14 bases between. CDR3 loop: CASSPLPADVYGYTF. CDR3 in DNA: TGTGCCAGCTCACCACTCCCCGCAGATGTATATGGCTACACCTTC.

The chain uses TRBV27 and TRBJ2-1, with 9 bases identical to TRBD2. With V trimmed by 4 bases and J by 4 bases, 8 bases remained unmatched. The CDR3 sequence is 16 residues long. CDR1 and CDR2 (germline): MNHEY, SMNVEV (reference sequence). The CDR3 region is CASSYRGSGSYNEQFF. CDR3 DNA: TGTGCCAGCAGTTACAGGGGTAGCGGGAGTTACAATGAGCAGTTCTTC.

The chain recombines TRBV19 with TRBJ2-1; TRBD2 matches 12 bases. CDR1 is LNHDA and CDR2 is SQIVND in the germline V gene (reference sequence). The J segment lost 6 bases and the V segment lost 1 base, leaving 4 bases of the junction unmatched. This CDR3 has 16 residues. CDR3 protein: CASSIGVLAGGNEQFF. The CDR3 DNA reads TGTGCCAGTAGTATAGGTGTACTAGCGGGAGGCAATGAGCAGTTCTTC. The whole variable domain, filled in from reference TRBV19 and TRBJ2-1, reads DGGITQSPKYLFRKEGQNVTLSCEQNLNHDAMYWYRQDPGQGLRLIYYSQIVNDFQKGDIAEGYSVSREKKESFPLTVTSAQKNPTAFYLCASSIGVLAGGNEQFFGPGTRLTVL.

Here the CDR3 DNA reads TGTGCCTGGAGTGACCTGATGATTAGCACTGGAAACACCATATATTTT. Its protein product is CAWSDLMISTGNTIYF. This chain joins TRBV30 and TRBJ1-3, with unresolved D. Germline CDR1 is GTSNPN and CDR2 is SVGIG (reference sequence). V lost 1 base, J lost 2 bases, and 15 bases lay in between. CDR3 length: 16 residues. The variable domain in full, completed from reference TRBV30 and TRBJ1-3, reads SQTIHQWPATLVQPVGSPLSLECTVEGTSNPNLYWYRQAAGRGLQLLFYSVGIGQISSEVPQNLSASRPQDRQFILSSKKLLLSDSGFYLCAWSDLMISTGNTIYFGEGSWLTVV.

The chain is built from TRBV2 and TRBJ1-1, with 9 bases identical to TRBD1. Looked up from germline, CDR1 is SNHLY and CDR2 is FYNNEI. The CDR3 is made up of 12 amino acids. The trim removed 11 bases at V and 6 bases at J, leaving 7 bases unmatched. Here the CDR3 reads CAGGQGRSEAFF. CDR3 DNA: TGTGCCGGGGGACAGGGTAGGTCTGAAGCTTTCTTT. Full variable domain (missing parts from reference TRBV2 and TRBJ1-1): EPEVTQTPSHQVTQMGQEVILRCVPISNHLYFYWYRQILGQKVEFLVSFYNNEISEKSEIFDDQFSVERPDGSNFTLKIRSTKLEDSAMYFCAGGQGRSEAFFGQGTRLTVV.

The chain combines TRBV9 with TRBJ1-1, with D perhaps matching TRBD1 (5 bases). Germline CDR1 SGDLS, CDR2 YYNGEE. This CDR3 is built from 15 residues. The V end lost 4 bases, the J end lost 4 bases, and 17 bases lay between the germline ends. CDR3 loop: CASSPRTSSGTEAFF. CDR3 DNA sequence: TGTGCCAGCAGCCCTCGGACATCTTCGGGCACTGAAGCTTTCTTT. Combining the CDR3 with reference TRBV9 and TRBJ1-1 gives the whole variable domain DSGVTQTPKHLITATGQRVTLRCSPRSGDLSVYWYQQSLDQGLQFLIQYYNGEERAKGNILERFSAQQFPDLHSELNLSSLELGDSALYFCASSPRTSSGTEAFFGQGTRLTVV.

V is TRBV6-1 and J is TRBJ1-5; the D gene is possibly TRBD1 (5 bases). V gave up 2 bases and J gave up 1 base, with 12 bases separating them. CDR1 and CDR2 from the germline V gene are MNHNS and SASEGT. The CDR3 length is 16 residues. In DNA form, the CDR3 reads TGTGCCAGCAGTGAAATAACAGGTGGGAGCAATCAGCCCCAGCATTTT. This encodes CASSEITGGSNQPQHF.

The chain is built from TRBV10-3 and TRBJ2-1, with a weak D call TRBD1 (6 bases). Trimming took 7 bases from V and 7 from J, leaving 17 bases between them. The CDR3 is 14 amino acids. CDR1 and CDR2 from the germline V gene are ENHRY and SYGVKD. This CDR3 is CAITRDNSKNEQFF. The CDR3 DNA sequence: TGTGCCATCACGAGGGACAACTCTAAGAATGAGCAGTTCTTC.